This entry lists 26 T cell receptor beta chains sequenced from one sample in a study of blood T cell repertoires in COVID-19. TCRdb's copy holds only in-frame clones and misses some; the assay was immunoSEQ multiplex PCR. The sample yields under 75,000 clones, about three quarters seen once. The sample taken for sequencing was peripheral blood. These receptors were taken from a woman aged 80 or over with acute or convalescent COVID-19.

The J gene is TRBJ2-7, the V gene TRBV28, with 7 bases identical to TRBD2. The CDR3 is 12 amino acids. The junction had 4 bases not matched to a gene; V was cut back by 7 bases and J by 4 bases. CDR1 is MDHEN and CDR2 is SYDVKM in the germline V gene. The CDR3, as DNA: TGTGCCAGCACGGGCGGGAGATACGAGCAGTACTTC. Protein: CASTGGRYEQYF.

This chain links TRBV6-5 with TRBJ2-5; weak D call: TRBD1 (6 bases). Deletions cut 2 bases from V and 5 bases from J, with 18 bases between. This CDR3 has 16 residues. The germline gives CDR1 MNHEY, CDR2 SVGAGI. Here the CDR3 reads CASSYGWGQGWETQYF. CDR3 coding DNA: TGTGCCAGCAGTTACGGCTGGGGCCAGGGGTGGGAGACCCAGTACTTC.

V and J are TRBV2 and TRBJ1-1; D gene ambiguous. CDR3 length: 14 amino acids. The ends were cut back, 6 bases at V and 5 bases at J, with 16 bases in the middle. CDR1 and CDR2 (germline): SNHLY, FYNNEI. The CDR3 DNA reads TGTGCCAGCAGCGCGGGATGGGGTGGGACTGAAGCTTTCTTT. This sequence encodes CASSAGWGGTEAFF.

The CDR3 region is CASSSGFPGKDEQYF. The CDR3 nucleotides read TGCGCCAGCAGCTCCGGGTTCCCGGGAAAGGACGAGCAGTACTTC. The rearrangement links TRBV5-1 to TRBJ2-7, with D perhaps matching TRBD2 (5 bases). The CDR3 contains 15 residues. Trimming stripped 3 bases from V and 5 bases from J, with 18 bases between. Germline V gene sequence: CDR1 SGHRS, CDR2 YFSETQ.

The gene calls are TRBV9 and TRBJ2-7; no definite D call. V lost 0 bases and J lost 7, with 17 bases in between. The germline CDR1 and CDR2 sequences are SGDLS and YYNGEE. The CDR3 is 15 amino acids. The CDR3 DNA sequence: TGTGCCAGCAGCGTAGCGAGGAATTCAGTGGAAGAGCAGTACTTC. Translating gives CASSVARNSVEEQYF.

The J gene is TRBJ2-2, the V gene TRBV18; TRBD1 might be the D (5 bases). Germline values: CDR1 KGHSH, CDR2 LQKENI. Trimming cost V 6 bases and J 5 bases, with 13 bases left between them. The CDR3 is made up of 14 amino acids. The CDR3, as DNA: TGTGCCAGCTCCACCAGGGCTTCTACCGGGGAGCTGTTTTTT. It is translated as CASSTRASTGELFF. Using reference TRBV18 and TRBJ2-2 for the parts outside the CDR3, the full variable domain is NAGVMQNPRHLVRRRGQEARLRCSPMKGHSHVYWYRQLPEEGLKFMVYLQKENIIDESGMPKERFSAEFPKEGPSILRIQQVVRGDSAAYFCASSTRASTGELFFGEGSRLTVL.

J is TRBJ2-2 and V is TRBV27, with 8 nucleotides matching TRBD2. J was trimmed by 0 bases and V by 3 bases; bases with no gene match: 9. The CDR3 contains 18 residues. Germline V gives CDR1 MNHEY, CDR2 SMNVEV (reference sequence). The CDR3 loop is CASSFRGGRIPNTGELFF. The CDR3 nucleotides are TGTGCCAGCAGTTTTAGGGGCGGGAGGATACCGAACACCGGGGAGCTGTTTTTT.

This clone appeared a single time. The rearrangement links TRBV4-2 to TRBJ2-7; D is possibly TRBD1 (6 bases). The CDR3 consists of 15 residues. Germline loops: CDR1 LGHNA, CDR2 YNFKEQ. V was shortened by 4 bases and J by 3 bases, with 16 bases between the two germline ends. CDR3 region: CASSPGGLEFYEQYF. In DNA form, the CDR3 reads TGTGCCAGCAGCCCTGGGGGCCTGGAATTCTACGAGCAGTACTTC.

The DNA for the CDR3 is TGTGCCAGCTCACCGAACCCCCGGGACAGGGTTCCTGAAGCTTTCTTT. It yields the protein CASSPNPRDRVPEAFF. The chain has TRBV18 and TRBJ1-1; 9 bases align to TRBD1. This CDR3 spans 16 amino acids. Germline CDR1 and CDR2: KGHSH and LQKENI. J was trimmed by 6 bases and V by 3 bases; bases with no gene match: 11.

This clone was counted many times. The chain carries TRBV29-1 and TRBJ1-5, with a tentative D call TRBD1 (6 bases). The V and J ends lost 4 bases and 9 bases respectively, with 13 bases between them. Germline V gene data show CDR1 as SQVTM and CDR2 as ANQGSEA. The CDR3 is 12 amino acids. The CDR3 DNA reads TGCAGCGTTGGGCCAGGGGAAGGGCCCCAGCATTTT. Translating it yields CSVGPGEGPQHF.

This clone was recorded only once. The chain joins TRBV7-6 to TRBJ2-5; weak D call: TRBD1 (6 bases). The V and J ends lost 5 bases and 2 bases respectively, with 21 bases between them. The germline gives CDR1 SGHVS, CDR2 FNYEAQ. The length of the CDR3 is 17 residues. In DNA, the CDR3 is TGTGCCAGCAGCCCCGCGACAGGCCGGACATCTCAAGAGACCCAGTACTTC. Protein: CASSPATGRTSQETQYF.

V is TRBV18 and J is TRBJ1-6, with 11 bases fitting TRBD1. The J segment lost 7 bases and the V segment lost 4 bases, leaving 6 bases of the junction unmatched. The CDR3 sequence is 16 residues long. Per germline, CDR1 KGHSH and CDR2 LQKENI. CDR3 in amino acids: CASSQFGQGANSPLHF. CDR3 in DNA: TGTGCCAGCTCACAATTCGGACAGGGGGCGAATTCACCCCTCCACTTT. Drawing the rest from reference TRBV18 and TRBJ1-6, the complete variable domain is NAGVMQNPRHLVRRRGQEARLRCSPMKGHSHVYWYRQLPEEGLKFMVYLQKENIIDESGMPKERFSAEFPKEGPSILRIQQVVRGDSAAYFCASSQFGQGANSPLHFGNGTRLTVT.

This clone was found a few times. V gene TRBV27 combines with J gene TRBJ2-7; D perhaps matches TRBD2 (5 bases). V lost 2 bases and J lost 1, with 12 bases in between. Germline CDR1 reads MNHEY; CDR2 reads SMNVEV (reference sequence). The CDR3 covers 15 residues. CDR3 bases: TGTGCCAGCAGTTTAATCAGTCCGGGGTCCTACGAGCAGTACTTC. It yields the protein CASSLISPGSYEQYF.

The chain recombines TRBV12-5 with TRBJ1-2; D not certain. V was cut by 4 bases and J by 7 bases, with 10 bases left in between. The CDR3 spans 12 residues. Germline CDR1 reads LGHNT; CDR2 reads FRNRAP. CDR3 in DNA: TGTGCTAGTGGTTCCCGTGGGCTTGGCTACACCTTC. This encodes CASGSRGLGYTF.

This chain links TRBV28 with TRBJ1-4, with D unclear. Germline values: CDR1 MDHEN, CDR2 SYDVKM. Trimming removed 7 bases from V and 2 bases from J, with 11 bases in between. This CDR3 has 14 amino acids. The CDR3 here is CASNLGVTNEKLFF. CDR3 nucleotide sequence: TGTGCCAGCAATCTCGGGGTTACTAATGAAAAACTGTTTTTT. The full variable domain, in which reference TRBV28 and TRBJ1-4 provide the parts outside the CDR3, is DVKVTQSSRYLVKRTGEKVFLECVQDMDHENMFWYRQDPGLGLRLIYFSYDVKMKEKGDIPEGYSVSREKKERFSLILESASTNQTSMYLCASNLGVTNEKLFFGSGTQLSVL.

The rearrangement joins TRBV14 to TRBJ2-5; a possible D gene is TRBD1 (5 bases). The V and J ends lost 0 bases and 5 bases respectively, with 13 bases between them. The CDR3 length is 15 residues. Germline V lookup: CDR1 SGHDN, CDR2 FVKESK. CDR3 region: CASSQDPAGWETQYF. In nucleotides, the CDR3 is TGTGCCAGCAGCCAAGATCCGGCAGGGTGGGAGACCCAGTACTTC. Based on the CDR3 plus reference TRBV14 and TRBJ2-5, the full variable domain is EAGVTQFPSHSVIEKGQTVTLRCDPISGHDNLYWYRRVMGKEIKFLLHFVKESKQDESGMPNNRFLAERTGGTYSTLKVQPAELEDSGVYFCASSQDPAGWETQYFGPGTRLLVL.

The gene calls are TRBV30 and TRBJ2-1; 8 positions match TRBD2. The CDR3 is 15 amino acids. In germline, CDR1 is GTSNPN, CDR2 SVGIG (reference sequence). J gave up 0 bases and V 4 bases, and 5 bases lay outside the gene matches. The CDR3 is CAWNPGGGSYNEQFF. The CDR3 coding sequence is TGTGCCTGGAATCCGGGGGGGGGCTCCTACAATGAGCAGTTCTTC.

The V gene is TRBV5-1, the J gene TRBJ1-5; D not certain. The ends were cut back, 3 bases at V and 6 bases at J, with 13 bases in the middle. CDR1 SGHRS and CDR2 YFSETQ come from the germline V gene. This CDR3 is built from 14 residues. The CDR3 DNA follows: TGCGCCAGCAGCTCTGGAAGTGGCGGTCAGCCCCAGCATTTT. Translating gives CASSSGSGGQPQHF.

This chain connects TRBV25-1 to TRBJ1-1, with a tentative D call TRBD1 (5 bases). CDR1 MGHDK and CDR2 SYGVNS come from the germline V gene. The CDR3 has 17 residues. Trimming removed 5 bases from V and 3 bases from J, with 22 bases in between. CDR3 nucleotide sequence: TGTGCCAGCAGTCCACTTGGGGCGGGAGCCGGGGACACTGAAGCTTTCTTT. It yields the protein CASSPLGAGAGDTEAFF.

This rearrangement joins TRBV9 to TRBJ1-3; unclear D gene. The CDR3 extends over 14 amino acids. Trimming took off 0 bases at V and 1 base at J, with 5 bases between the two ends. Germline V gene sequence: CDR1 SGDLS, CDR2 YYNGEE. DNA for the CDR3: TGTGCCAGCAGCGTAGCGGGTTCTGGAAACACCATATATTTT. Its translation: CASSVAGSGNTIYF.

The chain uses TRBV27 and TRBJ2-5, with D uncertain. The length of the CDR3 is 13 residues. The germline CDR1 and CDR2 sequences are MNHEY and SMNVEV (reference sequence). V was clipped by 7 bases and J by 3 bases, with 12 bases between them. The CDR3 nucleotides read TGTGCCAGCACCGGTGTCAAAAAAGAGACCCAGTACTTC. It encodes CASTGVKKETQYF.

This chain uses TRBV21-1 with TRBJ2-7; the D segment call TRBD1 is taken from the table without a DNA check. TRBV21-1 is tagged as a pseudogene. The length of the CDR3 is 15 residues. The CDR3 DNA reads TGTGCCAGCAGCCCCAACATCCCTTACTCCTACGAGCAGTACTTC. Protein: CASSPNIPYSYEQYF.

The chain recombines TRBV5-1 with TRBJ2-1, with 15 bases identical to TRBD2. Germline CDR1 and CDR2: SGHRS and YFSETQ. J lost 9 bases, V lost 4 bases, and 8 bases had no gene match. This CDR3 contains 16 residues. The CDR3 DNA reads as TGCGCCAGCAGCCAGGGACTAGCGGGAGGCCATATTGAGCAGTTCTTC. This translates into CASSQGLAGGHIEQFF.

The chain combines TRBV28 with TRBJ1-2; a possible D gene is TRBD1 (6 bases). V lost 8 bases and J lost 1, with 17 bases in between. Germline loops: CDR1 MDHEN, CDR2 SYDVKM. CDR3 length: 15 amino acids. The CDR3 sequence: CASDGRGRGNYGYTF. As DNA, the CDR3 is TGTGCCAGCGACGGTCGGGGCAGGGGTAACTATGGCTACACCTTC.

The J gene is TRBJ2-3, the V gene TRBV27; 9 nucleotides match TRBD2. From germline, CDR1 is MNHEY and CDR2 SMNVEV (reference sequence). The CDR3 totals 17 residues. V shed 2 bases and J 5 bases; nucleotides not matched to a gene: 11. CDR3 amino acids: CASSLSRRRGGGDTQYF. CDR3 bases: TGTGCCAGCAGTTTAAGTCGTAGGCGGGGGGGAGGAGATACGCAGTATTTT.

This clone was picked up a small number of times. CDR3 region: CASSYGGTGNNEQFF. The DNA for the CDR3 is TGTGCCAGCAGCTATGGGGGGACAGGAAACAATGAGCAGTTCTTC. J is TRBJ2-1 and V is TRBV7-3, with 8 bases lining up with TRBD1. The germline CDR1 and CDR2 sequences are SGHTA and FQGTGA. V lost 4 bases, J lost 5 bases, and 7 bases stayed unmatched. The CDR3 sequence is 15 residues long.